This paragraph covers one T cell receptor beta chain sequence. Its antigen is unknown. The data belong to a study of cytomegalovirus exposure and HLA in healthy donors. Study conclusions and caveats: What was likely a sequencing artifact was a cluster of highly shared sequence variants. More clonal expansion characterized HLA-associated TCR beta chains than equally common others in a later analysis. It was reported that the classifier diagnosed cytomegalovirus status with high specificity and sensitivity in both the original and validation cohorts.

The CDR3 runs to 15 residues. The J segment lost 10 bases and the V segment lost 3 bases, leaving 9 bases of the junction unmatched. Germline values: CDR1 SEHNR, CDR2 FQNEAQ (reference sequence). The PCR was carried out with 60 Vbeta primers and 13 Jbeta primers. Using immunoSEQ multiplex PCR, the repertoire was profiled, and TCRdb retains in-frame clones only, with some absent. The repertoire table contains around 190,000 clones. The chain couples TRBV7-9 to TRBJ1-6, with 7 bases lining up with TRBD1. The sequenced sample consisted of PBMCs. The source is a woman in her twenties or thirties in good health and CMV-seropositive. The CDR3 loop reads CASSLTGTETSPLHF. CDR3 DNA: TGTGCCAGCAGCTTGACCGGGACAGAAACCTCACCCCTCCACTTT.